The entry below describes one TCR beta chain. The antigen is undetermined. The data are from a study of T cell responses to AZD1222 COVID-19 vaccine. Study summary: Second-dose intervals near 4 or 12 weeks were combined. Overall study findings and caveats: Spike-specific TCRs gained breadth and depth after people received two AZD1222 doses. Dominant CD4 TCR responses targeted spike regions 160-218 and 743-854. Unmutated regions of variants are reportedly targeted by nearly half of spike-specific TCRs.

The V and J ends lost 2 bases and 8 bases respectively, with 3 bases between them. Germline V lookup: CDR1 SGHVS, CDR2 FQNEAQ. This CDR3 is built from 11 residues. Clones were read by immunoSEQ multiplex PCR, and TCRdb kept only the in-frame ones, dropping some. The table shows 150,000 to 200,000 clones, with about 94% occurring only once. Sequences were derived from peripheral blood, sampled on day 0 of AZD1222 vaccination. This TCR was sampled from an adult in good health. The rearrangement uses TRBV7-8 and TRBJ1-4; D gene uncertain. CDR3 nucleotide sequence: TGTGCCAGCAGCTTAAGGGAAAAACTGTTTTTT. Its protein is CASSLREKLFF.